This TCR beta chain emerged from a study of blood T cell repertoires in COVID-19. For the study at large: Material from acute and convalescent COVID-19 was sourced from the United States, Italy and Spain. T cells, B-cell-depleted T cells, or PBMCs supplied cDNA or gDNA.

Per the original methods: Nucleated cell number was recorded as an estimate derived from reference gene primer amplification. Generated by immunoSEQ multiplex PCR, the TCRdb table keeps only in-frame clones and is missing some. V, J and clone size are taken as reported in that table, and D and trimming were inferred from the DNA itself. The sample lists about 53,000 clones, 70% to 85% occurring once. V lost 0 bases to trimming and J lost 2 bases, with 10 bases between them. This CDR3 spans 15 amino acids. Germline V CDR1 and CDR2: SGHRS, YFSETQ. This chain uses TRBV5-1 with TRBJ2-3, with TRBD2 as a possible D gene (7 bases). The sample consisted of peripheral blood. This clonotype was sampled from a human donor in a cohort sampled during active COVID-19. The CDR3 coding sequence is TGCGCCAGCAGCTTGGTTGGGGGGGCCACAGATACGCAGTATTTT. Encoded protein: CASSLVGGATDTQYF.